These 10 T cell receptor beta chains originate from one sample sequenced in a study of T cells expressing NK-cell markers. With the 5' RACE reads reprocessed, TCRdb shows one record per CDR3 protein and no DNA. This sample's table reports some 450,000 distinct CDR3 sequences. The sequenced sample consisted of blood T cells: a sorted CD56 or NKG2C T cell subset, CD4+ or CD8+ T cells, or bulk PBMC T cells (not recorded which). All receptors derive from a woman aged 18 to 75 in good health.

The V and J genes are TRBV7-9 and TRBJ1-5. This CDR3 is built from 12 residues. Germline V gene lookup returns CDR1 SEHNR and CDR2 FQNEAQ (reference sequence). CDR3 residues: CAGSRGNQPQHF.

The chain carries TRBV7-2 and TRBJ1-5. The CDR3 has 15 residues. Germline V lookup: CDR1 SGHTA, CDR2 FQGNSA. This chain's CDR3 is CASSLGAVSNQPQHF.

The chain combines TRBV20-1 with TRBJ2-6; TCRdb returns TRBD2, unconfirmable since there is no DNA. Per germline, CDR1 DFQATT and CDR2 SNEGSKA (reference sequence). The CDR3 is made up of 17 amino acids. The CDR3 spells CSAKPPGLRSGANVLTF.

V usage is TRBV5-1 and J usage is TRBJ2-7. The CDR3 runs to 12 residues. Per germline, CDR1 SGHRS and CDR2 YFSETQ. CDR3 loop: CASSPADREQYF. Looking up the rest from reference TRBV5-1 and TRBJ2-7 gives the full variable domain: KAGVTQTPRYLIKTRGQQVTLSCSPISGHRSVSWYQQTPGQGLQFLFEYFSETQRNKGNFPGRFSGRQFSNSRSEMNVSTLELGDSALYLCASSPADREQYFGPGTRLTVT.

CDR3 residues: CSARGQISTYEQYF. This rearrangement joins TRBV20-1 to TRBJ2-7; the TCRdb call, TRBD1, lacks DNA for checking. Looked up from germline, CDR1 is DFQATT and CDR2 is SNEGSKA (reference sequence). There are 14 residues in the CDR3.

The CDR3 sequence is CASSLSDRATDTQYF. The rearrangement links TRBV12-3 or TRBV12-4 to TRBJ2-3; TCRdb's D call, TRBD1, is unchecked because there is no DNA. The CDR3 totals 15 residues.

The chain employs TRBV7-9 and TRBJ2-7; TCRdb's D gene call, TRBD1, goes unchecked for lack of DNA. The CDR3 covers 16 residues. From germline, CDR1 is SEHNR and CDR2 FQNEAQ (reference sequence). The CDR3 sequence: CASSLVRGGGSYEQYF.

The gene calls are TRBV12-3 or TRBV12-4 and TRBJ2-1. The CDR3 loop spans 12 amino acids. The CDR3 sequence is CASSFQAFEQFF.

The chain links TRBV28 to TRBJ1-5; TCRdb reports TRBD1, a call that lacks DNA to check it against. This CDR3 has 14 residues. CDR1 and CDR2 from the germline V gene are MDHEN and SYDVKM. CDR3 sequence: CASSFTGGVQPQHF.

The rearrangement links TRBV12-3 or TRBV12-4 to TRBJ2-5; without DNA, the TCRdb call of TRBD2 cannot be checked. The CDR3 spans 15 residues. CDR3 loop: CASSFGTSRGETQYF.